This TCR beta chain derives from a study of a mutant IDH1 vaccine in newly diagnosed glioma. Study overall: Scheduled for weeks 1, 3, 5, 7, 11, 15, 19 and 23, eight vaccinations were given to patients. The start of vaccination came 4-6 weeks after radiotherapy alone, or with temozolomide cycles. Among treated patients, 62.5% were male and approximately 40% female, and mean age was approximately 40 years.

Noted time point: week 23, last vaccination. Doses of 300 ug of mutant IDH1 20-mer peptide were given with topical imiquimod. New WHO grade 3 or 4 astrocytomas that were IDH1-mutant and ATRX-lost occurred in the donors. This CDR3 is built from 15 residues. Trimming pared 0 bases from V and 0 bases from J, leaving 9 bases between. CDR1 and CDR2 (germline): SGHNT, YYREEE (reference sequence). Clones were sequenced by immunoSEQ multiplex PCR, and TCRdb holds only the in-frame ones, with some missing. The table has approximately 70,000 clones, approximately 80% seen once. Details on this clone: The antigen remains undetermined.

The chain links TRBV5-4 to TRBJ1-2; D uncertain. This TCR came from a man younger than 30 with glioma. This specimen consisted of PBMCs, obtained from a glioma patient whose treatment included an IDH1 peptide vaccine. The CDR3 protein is CASSLDGRTNYGYTF. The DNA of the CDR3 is TGTGCCAGCAGCTTGGACGGCAGGACTAACTATGGCTACACCTTC.